This paragraph reports one T cell receptor beta chain. The data originate from a study of T cells in Graves' hyperthyroidism and ophthalmopathy. From RNA transcripts, TCR beta CDR3 regions were amplified. RT-PCR in the first round (using the HTBI primer set) targeted the TCR CDR3. TCRdb re-derived calls from the multiplex PCR reads in MiXCR, one entry per CDR3 protein. In the table there are hundreds of thousands of distinct CDR3 sequences, 38% of which are singletons. Germline V CDR1 and CDR2: SEHNR, FQNEAQ (reference sequence). The CDR3 runs 15 residues. The V and J ends lost 6 bases and 3 bases respectively, with 18 bases between them.

The sequencing sample was made of blood. The TCR was taken from a young man with Graves' hyperthyroidism. This chain joins TRBV7-9 and TRBJ2-7; D possibly corresponds to TRBD2 (6 bases). CDR3 in amino acids: CASRAPGTASYEQYF. The CDR3 nucleotides are TGTGCCAGCAGAGCACCCGGGACTGCTAGCTACGAGCAGTACTTC.